This T cell receptor beta chain was profiled in a study of T cell changes during pregnancy in multiple sclerosis. TCRdb's table, derived via immunoSEQ multiplex PCR, lists solely in-frame clones and lacks some. The sample lists under 85,000 clones, around 91% occurring once. The V gene lost 3 bases and the J gene lost 6 bases, with 12 bases spanning the gap. The CDR3 runs to 14 residues. In germline, CDR1 is LNHDA, CDR2 SQIVND (reference sequence). The input for sequencing was peripheral blood, taken in the third trimester of pregnancy. The chain carries TRBV19 and TRBJ1-5, with D possibly matching TRBD1 (6 bases). This sequence originates from a female donor in good health, enrolled as a control in a pregnancy study. In DNA form, the CDR3 reads TGTGCCAGTAGTATCAAGCAGGGGACTCAGCCCCAGCATTTT. Protein: CASSIKQGTQPQHF.